This T cell receptor (beta chain) stems from a study of T-cell reconstitution after alpha-beta-depleted transplantation in children. Study-wide points: About two months after transplant, alpha-beta T cells reportedly came from several hundred expanded graft clones.

A library of TCRbeta sequences, prepared with unique molecular identifiers, was generated. TCRdb re-called the PCR reads with MiXCR, one entry per CDR3 protein. This table holds several thousand distinct CDR3 sequences, around 30% found once. By sample share, this clonotype is medium-sized. Its antigen is still unknown. The V gene's germline CDR1 is MRHNA and CDR2 SNTAGT. Trimming removed 6 bases from V and 11 bases from J, with 11 bases in between. The CDR3 is 12 residues long. The specimen was peripheral blood, collected 60 days after TCRalphabeta/CD19-depleted stem cell transplant. The receptor's source is a boy less than two years old who had a stem cell transplant for SCID, so the T cells may come from the graft donor. This chain connects TRBV6-4 to TRBJ1-6, with D uncertain. In DNA, the CDR3 is TGTGCCAGCAGCAATATACCTACACCCCTCCACTTT. Translating gives CASSNIPTPLHF.